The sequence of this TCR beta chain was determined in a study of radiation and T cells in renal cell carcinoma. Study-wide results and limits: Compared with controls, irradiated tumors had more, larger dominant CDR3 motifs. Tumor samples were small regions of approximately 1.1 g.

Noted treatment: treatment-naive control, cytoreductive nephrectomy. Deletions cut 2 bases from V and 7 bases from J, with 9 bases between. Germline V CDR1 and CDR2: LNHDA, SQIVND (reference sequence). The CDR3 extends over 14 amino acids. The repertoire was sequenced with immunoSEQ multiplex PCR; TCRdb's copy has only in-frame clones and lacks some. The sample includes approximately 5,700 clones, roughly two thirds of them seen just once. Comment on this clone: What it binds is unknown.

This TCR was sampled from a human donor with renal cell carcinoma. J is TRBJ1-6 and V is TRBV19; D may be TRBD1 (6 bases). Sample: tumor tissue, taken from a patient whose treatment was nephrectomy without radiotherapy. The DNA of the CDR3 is TGTGCCAGTAGTATAAGGCAGGGGAATTCACCCCTCCACTTT. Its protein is CASSIRQGNSPLHF.